This TCR beta chain was recorded in a study of shared clonotypes between healthy human individuals. This table comes from immunoSEQ multiplex PCR, and its TCRdb copy is limited to in-frame clones, with some not included. The repertoire holds about 2.1 million clones, with roughly 93% as singletons. Naive CD8 populations comprised CD45RO-negative cells positively selected for CCR7, excluding terminally differentiated effector memory CD45RA+ cells. Overall study results and limits: Sampling covered nothing but blood. Tissue TCR repertoires likely differ from those found in blood.

Regarding this clone: Its antigen is not identified.

The material sequenced was naive CD8+ T cells from PBMCs. The TCR comes from a man aged 18-30 years in good health. Some clones in this sample may be carry-over from other donors' samples.

The CDR3 sequence: CASSRPKTRPRGVGRSEAFF. Written as DNA, the CDR3 is TGTGCCAGCAGCCGACCTAAAACACGACCCAGGGGCGTGGGTCGGTCTGAAGCTTTCTTT. The rearrangement joins TRBV5-4 to TRBJ1-1; a weak D match, TRBD1 (6 bases). Germline CDR1 and CDR2: SGHNT and YYREEE (reference sequence). CDR3 length: 20 amino acids. The ends were cut back, 4 bases at V and 6 bases at J, with 34 bases in the middle.